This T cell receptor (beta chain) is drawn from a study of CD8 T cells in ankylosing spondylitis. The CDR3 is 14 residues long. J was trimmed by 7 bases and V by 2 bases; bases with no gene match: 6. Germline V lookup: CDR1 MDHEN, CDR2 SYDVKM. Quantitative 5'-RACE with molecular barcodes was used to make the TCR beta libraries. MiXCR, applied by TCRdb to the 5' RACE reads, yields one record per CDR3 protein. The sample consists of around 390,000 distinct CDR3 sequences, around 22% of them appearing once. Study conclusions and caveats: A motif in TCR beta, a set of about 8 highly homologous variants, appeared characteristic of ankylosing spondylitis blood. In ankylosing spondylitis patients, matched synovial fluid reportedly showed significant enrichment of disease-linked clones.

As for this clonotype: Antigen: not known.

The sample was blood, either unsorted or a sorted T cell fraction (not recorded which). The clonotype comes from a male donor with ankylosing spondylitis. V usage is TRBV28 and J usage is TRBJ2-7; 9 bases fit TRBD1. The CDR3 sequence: CASSLKYRGREQYF. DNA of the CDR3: TGTGCCAGCAGTTTAAAATACAGGGGGCGAGAGCAGTACTTC. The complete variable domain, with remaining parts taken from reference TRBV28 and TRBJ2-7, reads DVKVTQSSRYLVKRTGEKVFLECVQDMDHENMFWYRQDPGLGLRLIYFSYDVKMKEKGDIPEGYSVSREKKERFSLILESASTNQTSMYLCASSLKYRGREQYFGPGTRLTVT.